What follows is one TCR beta chain and its context. This clonotype was detected a few times. The antigen this receptor binds is unknown. The sample holds no much larger clone one base away, and base qualities are not on file. As encoded in the germline V gene (reference sequence), CDR1 is MNHEY while CDR2 is SMNVEV. V is trimmed back by 4 bases and J by 7 bases, and the junction contains 11 bases that no gene match accounts for. The CDR3 has 16 amino acids, counting the end cysteine and phenylalanine. The only DNA kept is the CDR3, 48 bases in frame from the first base. The donors were 40 or so Caucasian individuals from Russia, aged about 6 to 95 years, who were systemically healthy. Ten milliliters of peripheral blood were collected from each donor into EDTA-treated Vacutainer tubes. Ficoll-Paque density-gradient centrifugation was used to isolate PBMCs, with at least 7 million obtained per sample. Trizol reagent was used to extract total RNA from PBMCs, with at least 5.5 micrograms per sample. Naive CD45RAhigh/CD27high T cell percentages were measured by flow cytometry on a PBMC aliquot from every donor.

This entry belongs to a study of blood T cells in healthy people across ages (dated by TCRdb to the mid-2010s). Regarding the study in general: In model experiments, roughly one uniquely barcoded TCR beta cDNA molecule per two T cells was captured by template switching. Using the same blood draw, the study looked at two additional independent replicas of 1 million unique cDNA reads for two donors, one aged 18 to 29 and the other aged 80 or older. Age-related changes in TCR beta repertoire diversity were measured in the study by deep sequencing normalized with unique cDNA molecular identifiers. To avoid experimental bias, donors of different ages were randomly spread across the sequencing lanes. Donors were grouped into four age groups: young (average 16 years), middle-aged (roughly 40), aged (62) and long-lived (82).

Libraries were built with 5' RACE. Instrument used: Illumina HiSeq 2500. A second PCR of roughly 7 to 11 cycles was performed with a sample-barcoded 5' primer and a J-beta primer mix. A template-switch 5' adaptor carrying 12 random nucleotides introduced a unique molecular identifier onto each TCR beta cDNA molecule. Each sample yielded at least 2.5 million CDR3-containing paired-end reads. First-strand cDNA synthesis was performed from all RNA using the Mint cDNA synthesis kit, with priming by a TRBC-specific oligonucleotide. All cDNA was treated with uracil-DNA glycosylase and then went through a first 18-cycle PCR with the universal primers M1SS and BC2_uni_R. On the authors' methods: For normalization, 1 million high-quality reads were randomly selected from each sample, with every read carrying a distinct molecular identifier. Instead of being binned into consensus sequences, reads with shared molecular identifiers were discarded. MiTCR, with a Q25 quality threshold and the strictest error-elimination algorithm, was used for CDR3 identification, clonotype clustering and error correction. Lower-bound total TCR beta diversity was estimated with a nonparametric unseen species model using Euler transformation. Using fastp trimming at Q25 and MiXCR clonotype assembly, TCRdb reanalyzed the public sequencing data and kept in-frame beta chains. Each entry merges the rows of one CDR3 protein and shows their most common DNA and genes. The V and J calls, along with clone size, are taken from TCRdb and not from the paper's own processing. In this sample the table shows about 1.6 million distinct CDR3 sequences, 34% of which occur a single time. The ten largest clones take up approximately 11% of the sample.

Paper-wide results and their limitations: The percentage of naive T cells measured by flow cytometry correlated strongly with observed TCR beta diversity. Total diversity estimates from one million sequenced T cells were considered lower bounds and underestimates. Bulk unsorted PBMC profiling prevented conclusive comparison of naive and antigen-experienced compartments. The CMV infection status of donors was not known, potentially confounding age-related changes in expanded clonotypes. As age increased, observed TCR beta diversity per million T cells dropped in a roughly linear way, and a significant reduction was already evident by age 40. Compared with the aged group, more naive CD4+ T cells, fewer expanded clones and increased TCR diversity were shown by the long-lived group, suggesting age selection.

The receptor's source is a woman in her 30s in good health. Specimen: blood. The sequence links TRBV27 to TRBJ2-3; a stretch of 10 junction bases matches TRBD2. The DNA is as follows: TGTGCCAGCAGTTCAGGACTAGCGGTCCCCCCGAATACGCAGTATTTT. The encoded protein is CASSSGLAVPPNTQYF.